This T cell receptor (beta chain) was observed in a study of T-cell memory formation after mild COVID-19. Study-wide results and limits: Clones that contracted clustered mainly in CM and EM if CD4+ and in EMRA if CD8+. What remained unconfirmed was the SARS-CoV-2 specificity of second-wave clones peaking on day 37.

TCRdb reprocessed the 5' RACE reads via MiXCR and lists one record per CDR3 protein. The data hold about 560,000 distinct CDR3 sequences, with about a fifth observed a single time. On this clonotype: Its antigen is unknown. The germline gene is not matched at one end of the junction; a read error may be the cause.

The CDR3 has 15 residues. CDR1 is LGHNA and CDR2 is YNFKEQ in the germline V gene. V usage is TRBV4-2 and J usage is TRBJ2-7; D might be TRBD2 (7 bases). The sample comprised PBMCs or a T cell subset sorted from them (not recorded which). The TCR was taken from an adult woman who had mild COVID-19 (a few samples of this study predate the infection). Cell type and time point are not known. CDR3: CASSQDQGRGYDQYF. The CDR3 nucleotides read TGTGCCAGCAGCCAAGATCAGGGGCGGGGGTACGATCAGTACTTC.